One T cell receptor (beta chain) is described in this entry. This CDR3 contains 13 residues. The germline V gene has CDR1 WSHSY and CDR2 SAAADI. V was pared by 4 bases and J by 4 bases, with 2 bases of the junction left unmatched. The record originates from a study of blood T cell repertoires in COVID-19. Whole-study context: Spain, Italy and the United States supplied samples that represented acute and convalescent COVID-19. PBMCs, B-cell-depleted T cells, or T cells were the source of the cDNA or gDNA that made up the material.

Under the authors' procedure: It was from reference gene primer amplification that nucleated cell counts were estimated. Data came from immunoSEQ multiplex PCR; TCRdb stores just in-frame clones and leaves some out. V, J and clone size reflect that table, while D and trimming were determined from the DNA. Among roughly 32,000 clones listed, 70% to 90% were seen once. The specimen sequenced was peripheral blood. The rearrangement joins TRBV10-2 to TRBJ2-7; 9 nucleotides agree with TRBD1. This receptor was obtained from a man aged 80 or over with active COVID-19. The CDR3 DNA sequence: TGCGCCAGCAGTGGACAGGGGGGATACGAGCAGTACTTC. The encoded protein is CASSGQGGYEQYF.